Given below is one TCR beta chain in context. The source of the sample is a study of blood T cell repertoires in COVID-19. Study at large: The United States, Italy and Spain supplied acute and convalescent COVID-19 samples. Nucleic acid was either cDNA or gDNA, and it came from T cells, B-cell-depleted T cells, or PBMCs.

Seattle patients were enrolled during active infection and followed longitudinally. The CDR3 runs 13 residues. V gave up 6 bases and J gave up 6 bases, with 12 bases separating them. Per the study methods: Cell counts per sample came from amplifying reference gene primers. Repertoires were generated with immunoSEQ multiplex PCR, while TCRdb's copy carries only in-frame clones and drops some. Clonal size and the V and J genes are those of that table, whereas D and trimming came from the DNA. The sample lists around 340,000 clones, approximately 89% occurring once. The chain couples TRBV12-3 or TRBV12-4 to TRBJ1-5; no definite D call. The clonotype comes from a woman aged 55-69 years with COVID-19, enrolled during active disease. Material: peripheral blood. The CDR3 DNA follows: TGTGCCAGCAGACTACGGCTACGTCAGCCCCAGCATTTT. It yields the protein CASRLRLRQPQHF.